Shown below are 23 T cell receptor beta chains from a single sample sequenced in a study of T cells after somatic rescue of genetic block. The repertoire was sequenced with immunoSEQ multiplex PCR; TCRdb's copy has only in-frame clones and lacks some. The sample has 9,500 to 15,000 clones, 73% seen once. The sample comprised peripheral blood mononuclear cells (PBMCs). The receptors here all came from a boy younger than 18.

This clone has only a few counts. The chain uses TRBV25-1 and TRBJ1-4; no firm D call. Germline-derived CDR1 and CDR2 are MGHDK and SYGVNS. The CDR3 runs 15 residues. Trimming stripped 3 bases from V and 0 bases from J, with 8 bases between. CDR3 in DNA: TGTGCCAGCAGTGACATGACGGCAACTAATGAAAAACTGTTTTTT. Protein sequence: CASSDMTATNEKLFF.

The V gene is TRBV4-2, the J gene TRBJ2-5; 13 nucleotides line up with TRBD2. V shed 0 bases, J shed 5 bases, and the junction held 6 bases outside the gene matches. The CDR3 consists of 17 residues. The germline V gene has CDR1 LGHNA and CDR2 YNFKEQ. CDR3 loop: CASSQDSGLAGVETQYF. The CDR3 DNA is TGTGCCAGCAGCCAAGATTCTGGACTAGCGGGGGTGGAGACCCAGTACTTC.

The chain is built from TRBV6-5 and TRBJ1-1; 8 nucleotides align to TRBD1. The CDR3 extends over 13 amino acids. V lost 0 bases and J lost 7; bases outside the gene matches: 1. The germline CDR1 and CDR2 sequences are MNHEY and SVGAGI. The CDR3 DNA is TGTGCCAGCAGTTACTCCACAGGGGGTGAAGCTTTCTTT. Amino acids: CASSYSTGGEAFF.

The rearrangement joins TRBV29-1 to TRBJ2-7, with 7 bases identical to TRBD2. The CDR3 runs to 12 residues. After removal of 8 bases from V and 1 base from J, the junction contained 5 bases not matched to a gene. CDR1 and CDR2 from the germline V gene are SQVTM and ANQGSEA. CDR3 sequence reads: CSLAGVSYEQYF. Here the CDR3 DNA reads TGCAGCCTGGCGGGAGTGTCCTACGAGCAGTACTTC.

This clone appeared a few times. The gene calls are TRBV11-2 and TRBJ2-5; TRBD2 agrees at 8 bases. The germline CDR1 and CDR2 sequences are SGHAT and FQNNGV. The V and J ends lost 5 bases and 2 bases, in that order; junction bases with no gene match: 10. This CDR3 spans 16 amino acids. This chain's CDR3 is CASSPGAGGHQETQYF. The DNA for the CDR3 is TGTGCCAGCAGCCCGGGTGCGGGGGGCCATCAAGAGACCCAGTACTTC. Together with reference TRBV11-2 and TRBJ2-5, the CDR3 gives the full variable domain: EAGVAQSPRYKIIEKRQSVAFWCNPISGHATLYWYQQILGQGPKLLIQFQNNGVVDDSQLPKDRFSAERLKGVDSTLKIQPAKLEDSAVYLCASSPGAGGHQETQYFGPGTRLLVL.

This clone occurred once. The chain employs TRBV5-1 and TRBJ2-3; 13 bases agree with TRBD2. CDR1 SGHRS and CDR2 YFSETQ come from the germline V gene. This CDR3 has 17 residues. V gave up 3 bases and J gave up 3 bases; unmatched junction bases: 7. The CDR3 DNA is TGCGCCAGCAGCTCACCTGGACTAGCGGGAGATACAGATACGCAGTATTTT. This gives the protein CASSSPGLAGDTDTQYF.

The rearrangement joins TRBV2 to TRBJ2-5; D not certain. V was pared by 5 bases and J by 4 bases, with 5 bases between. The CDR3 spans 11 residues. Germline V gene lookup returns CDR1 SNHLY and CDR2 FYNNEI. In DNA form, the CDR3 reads TGTGCCAGCAGTTTTACAGAGACCCAGTACTTC. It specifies CASSFTETQYF.

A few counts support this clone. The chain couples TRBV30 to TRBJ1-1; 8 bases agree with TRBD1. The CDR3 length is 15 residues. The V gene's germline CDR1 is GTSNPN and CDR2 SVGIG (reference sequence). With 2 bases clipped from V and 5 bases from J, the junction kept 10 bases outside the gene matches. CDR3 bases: TGTGCCTGGAGTAGGCAGGGGGCGGAAAGGACTGAAGCTTTCTTT. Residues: CAWSRQGAERTEAFF.

In nucleotides, the CDR3 is TGTGCCTGGAGTGTAGGGGTTCTCCGCGAACATACGCAGTATTTT. As protein: CAWSVGVLREHTQYF. The chain couples TRBV30 to TRBJ2-3, with a possible D match to TRBD1 (5 bases). Trimming took 0 bases from V and 7 from J, leaving 17 bases between them. The germline CDR1 and CDR2 sequences are GTSNPN and SVGIG (reference sequence). The CDR3 sequence is 15 residues long.

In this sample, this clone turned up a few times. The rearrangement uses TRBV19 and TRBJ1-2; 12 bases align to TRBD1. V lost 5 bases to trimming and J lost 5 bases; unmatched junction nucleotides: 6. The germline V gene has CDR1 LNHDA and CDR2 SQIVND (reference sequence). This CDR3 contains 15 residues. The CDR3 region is CASSSGQGAWYGYTF. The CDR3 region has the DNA TGTGCCAGTAGTTCGGGACAGGGGGCCTGGTATGGCTACACCTTC.

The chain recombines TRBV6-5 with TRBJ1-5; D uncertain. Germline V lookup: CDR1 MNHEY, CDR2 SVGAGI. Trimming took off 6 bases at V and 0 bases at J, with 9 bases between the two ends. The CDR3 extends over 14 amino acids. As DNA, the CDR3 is TGTGCCAGCAGCAGGACGGATAGCAATCAGCCCCAGCATTTT. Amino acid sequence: CASSRTDSNQPQHF.

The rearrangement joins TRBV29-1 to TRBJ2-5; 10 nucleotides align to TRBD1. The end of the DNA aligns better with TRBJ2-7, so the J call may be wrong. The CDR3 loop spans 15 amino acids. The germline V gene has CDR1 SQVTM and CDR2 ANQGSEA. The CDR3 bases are TGCAGCGCTAAGTCCGGGACAGGGGCTTTCTACGAGCAGTACTTC. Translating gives CSAKSGTGAFYEQYF.

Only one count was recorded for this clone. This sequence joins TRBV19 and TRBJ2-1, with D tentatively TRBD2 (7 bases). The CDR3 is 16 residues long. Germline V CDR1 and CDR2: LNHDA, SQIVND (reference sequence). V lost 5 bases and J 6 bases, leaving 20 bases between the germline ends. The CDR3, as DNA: TGTGCCAGTAGTTACAATGGGGGGGGCGCACCCAATGAGCAGTTCTTC. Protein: CASSYNGGGAPNEQFF.

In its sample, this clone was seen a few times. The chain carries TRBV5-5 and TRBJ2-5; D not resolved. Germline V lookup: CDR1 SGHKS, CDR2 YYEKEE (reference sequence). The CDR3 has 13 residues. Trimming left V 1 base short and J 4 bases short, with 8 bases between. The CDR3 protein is CASSLLGPETQYF. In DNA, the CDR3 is TGTGCCAGCAGCTTGTTAGGACCAGAGACCCAGTACTTC.

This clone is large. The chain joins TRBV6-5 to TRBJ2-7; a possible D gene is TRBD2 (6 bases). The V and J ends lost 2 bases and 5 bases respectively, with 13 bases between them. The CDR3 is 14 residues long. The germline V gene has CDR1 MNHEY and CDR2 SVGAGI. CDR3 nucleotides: TGTGCCAGCAGTTACGGGGGGATGTTAAACGAGCAGTACTTC. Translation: CASSYGGMLNEQYF.

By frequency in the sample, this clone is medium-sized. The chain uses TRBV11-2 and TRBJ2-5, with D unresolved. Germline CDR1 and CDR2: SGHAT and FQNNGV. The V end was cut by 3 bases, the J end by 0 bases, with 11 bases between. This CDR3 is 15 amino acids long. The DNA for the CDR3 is TGTGCCAGCAGCTTGATCGCCAGGTACCAAGAGACCCAGTACTTC. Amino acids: CASSLIARYQETQYF.

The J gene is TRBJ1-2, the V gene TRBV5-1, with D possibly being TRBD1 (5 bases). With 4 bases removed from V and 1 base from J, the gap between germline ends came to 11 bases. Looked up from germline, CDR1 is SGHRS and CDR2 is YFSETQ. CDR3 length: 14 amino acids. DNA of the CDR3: TGCGCCAGCAGCCCGCGAGGGGATAACTATGGCTACACCTTC. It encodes CASSPRGDNYGYTF.

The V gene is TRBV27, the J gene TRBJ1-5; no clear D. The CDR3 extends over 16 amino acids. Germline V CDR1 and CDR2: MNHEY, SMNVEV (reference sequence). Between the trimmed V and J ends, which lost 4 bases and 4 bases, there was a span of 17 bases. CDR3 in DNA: TGTGCCAGCAGTTCGGTCAGCCAAGCCTTTAATCAGCCCCAGCATTTT. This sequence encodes CASSSVSQAFNQPQHF.

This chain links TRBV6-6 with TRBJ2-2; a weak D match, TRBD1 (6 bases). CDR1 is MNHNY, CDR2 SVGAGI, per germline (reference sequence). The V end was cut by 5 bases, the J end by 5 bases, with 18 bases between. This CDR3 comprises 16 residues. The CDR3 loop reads CASSGAARRGTGELFF. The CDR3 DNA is TGTGCCAGCAGTGGGGCTGCTCGCAGGGGAACCGGGGAGCTGTTTTTT.

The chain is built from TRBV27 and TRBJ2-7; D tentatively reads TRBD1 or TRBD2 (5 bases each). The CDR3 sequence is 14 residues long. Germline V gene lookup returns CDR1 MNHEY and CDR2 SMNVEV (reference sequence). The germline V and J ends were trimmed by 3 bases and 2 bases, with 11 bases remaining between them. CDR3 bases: TGTGCCAGCAGTTTGAGGGACGCGGCCTACGAGCAGTACTTC. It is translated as CASSLRDAAYEQYF.

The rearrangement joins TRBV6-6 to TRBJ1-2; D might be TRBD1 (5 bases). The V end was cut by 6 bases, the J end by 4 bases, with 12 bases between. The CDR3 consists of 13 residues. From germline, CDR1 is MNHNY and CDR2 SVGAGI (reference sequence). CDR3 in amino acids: CASRSREGYGYTF. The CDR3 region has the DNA TGTGCCAGCAGAAGCAGGGAAGGCTATGGCTACACCTTC.

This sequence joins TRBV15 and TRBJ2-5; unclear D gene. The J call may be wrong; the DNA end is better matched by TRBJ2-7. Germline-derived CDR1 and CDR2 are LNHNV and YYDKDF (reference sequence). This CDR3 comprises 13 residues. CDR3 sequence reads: CATSRDWWDEQYF. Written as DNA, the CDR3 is TGTGCCACCAGCAGAGACTGGTGGGACGAGCAGTACTTC.

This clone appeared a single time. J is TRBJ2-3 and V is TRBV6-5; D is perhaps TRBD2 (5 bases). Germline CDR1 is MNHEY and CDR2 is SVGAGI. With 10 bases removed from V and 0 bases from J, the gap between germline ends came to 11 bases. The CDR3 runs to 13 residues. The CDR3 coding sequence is TGTGCCACCAAGCGGACTAGCACAGATACGCAGTATTTT. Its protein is CATKRTSTDTQYF.